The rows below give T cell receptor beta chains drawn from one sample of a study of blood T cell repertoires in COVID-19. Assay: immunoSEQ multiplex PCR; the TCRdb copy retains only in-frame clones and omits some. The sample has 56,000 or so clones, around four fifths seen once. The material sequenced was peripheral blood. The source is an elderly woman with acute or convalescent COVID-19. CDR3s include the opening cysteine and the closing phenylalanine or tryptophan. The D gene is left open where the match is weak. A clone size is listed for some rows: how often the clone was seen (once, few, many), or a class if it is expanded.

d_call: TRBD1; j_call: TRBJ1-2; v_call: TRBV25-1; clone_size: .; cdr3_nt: TGTGCCAGCAGCCCACCGGGACAGGGTTCTGGGGGCTACACCTTC; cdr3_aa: CASSPPGQGSGGYTF
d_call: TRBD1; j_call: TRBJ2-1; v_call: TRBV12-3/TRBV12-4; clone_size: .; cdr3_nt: TGTGCCAGCAGTTTACAGGGGGCCAATGAGCAGTTCTTC; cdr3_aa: CASSLQGANEQFF
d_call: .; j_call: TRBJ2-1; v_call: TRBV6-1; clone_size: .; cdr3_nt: TGTGCCAGCAGTGAAGGCGGGGGCACCAAGCAGTTCTTC; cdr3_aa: CASSEGGGTKQFF
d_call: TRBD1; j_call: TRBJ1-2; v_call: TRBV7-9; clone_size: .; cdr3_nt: TGTGCCAGCAGCCGGACAGGGTTAACCTATGGCTACACCTTC; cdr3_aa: CASSRTGLTYGYTF
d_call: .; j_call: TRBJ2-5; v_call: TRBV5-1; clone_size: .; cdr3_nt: TGCGCCAGCAGTCCCGGGGGCCAAGAGACCCAGTACTTC; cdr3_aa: CASSPGGQETQYF
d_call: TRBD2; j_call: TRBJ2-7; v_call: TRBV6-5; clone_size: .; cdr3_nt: TGTGCCAGCCGCCGCGCGGGAGTTTACGAGCAGTACTTC; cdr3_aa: CASRRAGVYEQYF
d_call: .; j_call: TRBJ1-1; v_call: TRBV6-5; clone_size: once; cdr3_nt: TGTGCCAGCAGTTACTTACGGGGAATTGTGAACACTGAAGCTTTCTTT; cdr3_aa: CASSYLRGIVNTEAFF
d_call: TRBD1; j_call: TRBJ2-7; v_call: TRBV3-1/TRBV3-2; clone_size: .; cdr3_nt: TGTGCCAGCAGCCTCACAGGGGTGGCCTACGAGCAGTACTTC; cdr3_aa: CASSLTGVAYEQYF
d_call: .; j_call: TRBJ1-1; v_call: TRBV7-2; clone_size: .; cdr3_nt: TGTGCCAGCAGCTTAGAGGGGGTGGCTGAAGCTTTCTTT; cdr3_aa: CASSLEGVAEAFF
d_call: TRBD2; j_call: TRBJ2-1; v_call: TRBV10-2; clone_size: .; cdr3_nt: TGCGCCAGCAGTGGAAGTAGCGGGGGAGGGTCGGATGAGCAGTTCTTC; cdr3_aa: CASSGSSGGGSDEQFF
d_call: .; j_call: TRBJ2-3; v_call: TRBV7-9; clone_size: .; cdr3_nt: TGTGCCAGCAGCTCCGCCCAGGGAACAGATACGCAGTATTTT; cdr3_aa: CASSSAQGTDTQYF
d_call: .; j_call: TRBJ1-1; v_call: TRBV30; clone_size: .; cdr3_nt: TGTGCCTGGAGCCAGGGGCGGGCTGAAGCTTTCTTT; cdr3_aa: CAWSQGRAEAFF
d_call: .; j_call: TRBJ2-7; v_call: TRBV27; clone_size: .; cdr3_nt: TGTGCCAGCAGTTTAGTAGGGGGCTCCTACGAGCAGTACTTC; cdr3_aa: CASSLVGGSYEQYF
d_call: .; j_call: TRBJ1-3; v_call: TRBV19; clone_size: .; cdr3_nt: TGTGCCAGTAGGACAAGCTCTGGAAACACCATATATTTT; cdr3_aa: CASRTSSGNTIYF
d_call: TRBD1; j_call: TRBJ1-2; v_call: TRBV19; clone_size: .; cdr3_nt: TGTGCCAGTGGGGACAGACTTTATGGCTACACCTTC; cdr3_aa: CASGDRLYGYTF
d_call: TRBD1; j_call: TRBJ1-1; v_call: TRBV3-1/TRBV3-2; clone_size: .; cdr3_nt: TGTGCCAGCAGCCCGAATCGACAGGGAACTGAAGCTTTCTTT; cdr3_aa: CASSPNRQGTEAFF
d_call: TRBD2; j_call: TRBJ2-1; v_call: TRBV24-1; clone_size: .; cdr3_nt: TGTGCCACCAGTGAGGGTAGCGGGGTTGACAATGAGCAGTTCTTC; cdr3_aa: CATSEGSGVDNEQFF
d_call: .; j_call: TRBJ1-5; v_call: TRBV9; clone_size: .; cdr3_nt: TGTGCCAGCAGCGTGATGGACACCAATCAGCCCCAGCATTTT; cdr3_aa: CASSVMDTNQPQHF
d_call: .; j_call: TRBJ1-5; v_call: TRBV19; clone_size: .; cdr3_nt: TGTGCCAGTAGTATAGTCGCGGGAGGGGGGATTCGCAATCAGCCCCAGCATTTT; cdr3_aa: CASSIVAGGGIRNQPQHF
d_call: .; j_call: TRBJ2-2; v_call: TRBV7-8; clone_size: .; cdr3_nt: TGTGCCAGCAGCCGGAGGGGCCGGTTGGGCGGGGTGGCGGACTCCACCGGGGAGCTGTTTTTT; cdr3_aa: CASSRRGRLGGVADSTGELFF
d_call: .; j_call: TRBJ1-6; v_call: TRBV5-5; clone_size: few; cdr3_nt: TGTGCCAGCAGCTTGCCTGGACTGCTTAATTCACCCCTCCACTTT; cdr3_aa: CASSLPGLLNSPLHF
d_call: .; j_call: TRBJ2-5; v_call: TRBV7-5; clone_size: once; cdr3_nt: TGTGTCAGAAGCTTAATTTACGAGGAGAAGTACTTC; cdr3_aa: CVRSLIYEEKYF
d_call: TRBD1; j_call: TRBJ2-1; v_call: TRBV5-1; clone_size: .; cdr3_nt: TGCGCCAGCAGGGGACAGGGCCCCTACAATGAGCAGTTCTTC; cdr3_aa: CASRGQGPYNEQFF
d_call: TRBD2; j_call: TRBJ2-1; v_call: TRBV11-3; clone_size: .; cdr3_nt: TGTGCCAGCAGCTTAGAGGCTAGCGGGGGGCTCAATGAGCAGTTCTTC; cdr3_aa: CASSLEASGGLNEQFF
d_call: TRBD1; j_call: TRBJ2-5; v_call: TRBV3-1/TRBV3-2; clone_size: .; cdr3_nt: TGTGCCAGCAGCCAGACCGAGGGGGCAACTGAGACCCAGTACTTC; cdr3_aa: CASSQTEGATETQYF
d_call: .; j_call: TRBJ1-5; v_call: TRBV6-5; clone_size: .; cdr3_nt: TGTGCCAGCAGCCTCGGGGATCAGCCCCAGCATTTT; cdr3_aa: CASSLGDQPQHF
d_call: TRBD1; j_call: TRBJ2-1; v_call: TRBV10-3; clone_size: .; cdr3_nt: TGTGCCATCAGCGGGACAGGGAGGGAGTACTCCTACAATGAGCAGTTCTTC; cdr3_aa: CAISGTGREYSYNEQFF
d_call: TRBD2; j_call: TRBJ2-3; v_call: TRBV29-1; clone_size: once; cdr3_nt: TGCAGCGTTGACGGGAATAGCGGGGGGGACACAGATACGCAGTATTTT; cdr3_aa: CSVDGNSGGDTDTQYF
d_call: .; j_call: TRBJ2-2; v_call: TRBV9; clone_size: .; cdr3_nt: TGTGCCAGCAGCCAGGGGCAGGGGGGCACCGGGGAGCTGTTTTTT; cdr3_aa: CASSQGQGGTGELFF
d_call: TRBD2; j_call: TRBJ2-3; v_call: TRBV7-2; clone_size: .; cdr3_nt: TGTGCCAGCAGCTTAGCCCTCTCGCGGGGGGGCCCAGATACGCAGTATTTT; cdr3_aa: CASSLALSRGGPDTQYF
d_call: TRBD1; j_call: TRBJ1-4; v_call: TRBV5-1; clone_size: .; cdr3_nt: TGCGCCAGCAGCTTGGCCGTTGGCAGGGGGATGGAAACTAATGAAAAACTGTTTTTT; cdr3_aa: CASSLAVGRGMETNEKLFF
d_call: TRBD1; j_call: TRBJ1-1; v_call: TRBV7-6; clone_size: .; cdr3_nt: TGTGCCAGCAGCGCCTACAGGGGGAACACTGAAGCTTTCTTT; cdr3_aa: CASSAYRGNTEAFF
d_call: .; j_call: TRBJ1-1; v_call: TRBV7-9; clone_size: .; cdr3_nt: TGTGCCAGCAGCCCCAGGGGAGGGGCGCATAGTGAAGCTTTCTTT; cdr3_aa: CASSPRGGAHSEAFF
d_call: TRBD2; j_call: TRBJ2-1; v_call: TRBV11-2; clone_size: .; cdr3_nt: TGTGCCAGCACCCCCCGGGTAGCGGGGGGAGCAGCTGAGCAGTTCTTC; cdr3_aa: CASTPRVAGGAAEQFF
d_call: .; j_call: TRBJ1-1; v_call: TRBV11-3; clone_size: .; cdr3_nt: TGTGCCAGCAGCTTAGGTAAATACTCTGAAGCTTTCTTT; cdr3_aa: CASSLGKYSEAFF
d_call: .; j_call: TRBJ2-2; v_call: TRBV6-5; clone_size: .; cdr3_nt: TGTGCCAGATCATCAAACACCGGGGAGCTGTTTTTT; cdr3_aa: CARSSNTGELFF
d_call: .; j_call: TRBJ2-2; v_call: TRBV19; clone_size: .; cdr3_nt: TGTGCCAGTAGTATATCCAGGGCCTTGGGCACCGGGGAGCTGTTTTTT; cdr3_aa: CASSISRALGTGELFF
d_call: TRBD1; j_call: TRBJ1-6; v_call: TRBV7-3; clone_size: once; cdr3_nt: TGTGCCAGCAGCTTATTTCGGGACAGGGGTCTCACCTATAATTCACCCCTCCACTTT; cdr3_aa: CASSLFRDRGLTYNSPLHF
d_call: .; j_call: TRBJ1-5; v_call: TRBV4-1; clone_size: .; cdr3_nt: TGCGCCAGCAGCCGCGACGAGGCAGGGCAGCCCCAGCATTTT; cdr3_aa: CASSRDEAGQPQHF
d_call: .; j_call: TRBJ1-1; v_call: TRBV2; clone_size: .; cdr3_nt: TGTGCCAGCAGTGACAGGGGCCTGAACACTGAAGCTTTCTTT; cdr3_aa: CASSDRGLNTEAFF
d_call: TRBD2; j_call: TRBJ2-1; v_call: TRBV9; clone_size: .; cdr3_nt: TGTGCCACAAGCGGGGGGGCTGTAGATGAGCAGTTCTTC; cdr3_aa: CATSGGAVDEQFF
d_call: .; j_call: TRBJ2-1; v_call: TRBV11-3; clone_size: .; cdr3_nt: TGTGCCAGCAGCTTAGAAGGTAATGGGGCTGGTGAGCAGTTCTTC; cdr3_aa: CASSLEGNGAGEQFF
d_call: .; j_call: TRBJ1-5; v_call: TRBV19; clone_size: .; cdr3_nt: TGTGCCAGTAGTATCGCACAACTAACTGGGCAGCCCCAGCATTTT; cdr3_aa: CASSIAQLTGQPQHF
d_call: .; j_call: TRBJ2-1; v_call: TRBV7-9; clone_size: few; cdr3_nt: TGTGCCAGCAGCTTACGGTGGACCAGACAGACCAACATTAATGAGCAGTTCTTC; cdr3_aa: CASSLRWTRQTNINEQFF
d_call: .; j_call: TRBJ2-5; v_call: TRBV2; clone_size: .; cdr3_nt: TGTGCCAGCAGTTCGAGGGTCCGAGGGGAGACCCAGTACTTC; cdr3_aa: CASSSRVRGETQYF
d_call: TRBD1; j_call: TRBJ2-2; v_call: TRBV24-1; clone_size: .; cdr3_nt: TGTGCCACCAGTGATTCGGGACAGGCGTACACCGGGGAGCTGTTTTTT; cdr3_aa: CATSDSGQAYTGELFF
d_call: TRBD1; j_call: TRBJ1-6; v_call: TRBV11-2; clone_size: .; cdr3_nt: TGTGCCAGCAGCCCGACAGGGACAGTGACTTCACCCCTCCACTTT; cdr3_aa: CASSPTGTVTSPLHF
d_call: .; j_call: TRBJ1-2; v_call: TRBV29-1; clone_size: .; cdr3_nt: TGCAGCGTTGGTTCAGGGGTGAATAATGGCTACACCTTC; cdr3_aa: CSVGSGVNNGYTF
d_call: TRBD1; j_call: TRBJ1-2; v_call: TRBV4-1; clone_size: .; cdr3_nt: TGCGCCAGCAGCCAAGTCGTTATAGTAGGGACAGACTATGGCTACACCTTC; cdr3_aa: CASSQVVIVGTDYGYTF
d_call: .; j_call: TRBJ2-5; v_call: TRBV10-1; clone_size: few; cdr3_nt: TGCGCCAGCAGTGGAAGCCTAAGCCAAGAGACCCAGTACTTC; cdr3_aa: CASSGSLSQETQYF
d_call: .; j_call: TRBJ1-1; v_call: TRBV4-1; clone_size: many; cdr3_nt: TGCGCCAGCAGCCAAGATTACGGTAGGAACACTGAAGCTTTCTTT; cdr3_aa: CASSQDYGRNTEAFF
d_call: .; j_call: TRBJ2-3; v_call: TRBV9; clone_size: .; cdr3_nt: TGTGCCAGCAGCGCACAGAGCCGACCCACAGATACGCAGTATTTT; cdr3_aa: CASSAQSRPTDTQYF
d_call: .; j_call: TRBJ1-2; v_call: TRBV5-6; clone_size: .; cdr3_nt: TGTGCCAGCAGCTTAGAACGACAGGCCACCTTC; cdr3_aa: CASSLERQATF
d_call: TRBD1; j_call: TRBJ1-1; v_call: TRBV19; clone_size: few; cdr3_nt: TGTGCCAGTAGTACTCAGGGGGCTTCCACTGAAGCTTTCTTT; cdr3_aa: CASSTQGASTEAFF
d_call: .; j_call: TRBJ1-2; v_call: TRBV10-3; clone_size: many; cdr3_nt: TGTGCCATCAGTGACAACCAATTACAGGGTTGGTTAGGTGGCTACACCTTC; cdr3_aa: CAISDNQLQGWLGGYTF
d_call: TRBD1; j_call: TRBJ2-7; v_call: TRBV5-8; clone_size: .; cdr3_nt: TGTGCCAGCAGCTACCGGGACAGGGAGGACGAGCAGTACTTC; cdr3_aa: CASSYRDREDEQYF
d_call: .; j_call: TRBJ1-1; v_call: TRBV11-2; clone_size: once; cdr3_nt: TGTGCCAGCAGCGTAGACAGGACTGAAGCTTTCTTT; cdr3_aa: CASSVDRTEAFF
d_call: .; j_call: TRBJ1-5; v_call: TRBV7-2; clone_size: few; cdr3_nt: TGTGCCAGCAGCCCCGGACGGGAACAGCCCCAGCATTTT; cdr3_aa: CASSPGREQPQHF
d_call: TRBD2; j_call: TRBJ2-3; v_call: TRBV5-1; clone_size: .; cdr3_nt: TGCGCCACTCAAAGGGGGACTAGCAGCACAGATACGCAGTATTTT; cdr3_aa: CATQRGTSSTDTQYF
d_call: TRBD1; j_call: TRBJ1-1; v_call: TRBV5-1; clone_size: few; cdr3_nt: TGCGCCAGCAGCTTGAGGACAGGGGGGAACACTGAAGCTTTCTTT; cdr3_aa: CASSLRTGGNTEAFF